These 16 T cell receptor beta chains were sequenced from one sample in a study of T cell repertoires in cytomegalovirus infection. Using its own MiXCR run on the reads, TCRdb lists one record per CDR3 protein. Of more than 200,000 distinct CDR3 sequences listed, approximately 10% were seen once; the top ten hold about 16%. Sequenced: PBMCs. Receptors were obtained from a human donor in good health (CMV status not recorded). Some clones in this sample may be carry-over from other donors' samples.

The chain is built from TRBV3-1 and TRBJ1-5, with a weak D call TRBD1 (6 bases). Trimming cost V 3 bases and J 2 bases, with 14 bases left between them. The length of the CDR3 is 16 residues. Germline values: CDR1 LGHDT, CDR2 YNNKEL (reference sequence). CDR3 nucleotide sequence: TGTGCCAGCAGCCAGGGCAGGGGAGTGGGCAATCAGCCCCAGCATTTT. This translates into CASSQGRGVGNQPQHF.

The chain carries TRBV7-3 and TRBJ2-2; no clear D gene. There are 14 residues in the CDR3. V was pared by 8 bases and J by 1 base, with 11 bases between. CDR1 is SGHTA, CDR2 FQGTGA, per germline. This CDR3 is CASRGPQNTGELFF. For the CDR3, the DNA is TGTGCCAGCCGCGGACCCCAGAACACCGGGGAGCTGTTTTTT.

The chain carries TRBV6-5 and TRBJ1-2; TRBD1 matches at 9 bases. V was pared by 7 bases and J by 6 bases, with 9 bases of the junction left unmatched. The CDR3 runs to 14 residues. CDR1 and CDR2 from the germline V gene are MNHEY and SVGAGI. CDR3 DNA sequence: TGTGCCAGCAATAACAGGGGGCGTCGGAATGGCTACACCTTC. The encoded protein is CASNNRGRRNGYTF.

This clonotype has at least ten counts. The chain's CDR3 is CASSWGGGMDGYTF. DNA for the CDR3: TGTGCCAGCAGCTGGGGGGGGGGCATGGATGGCTACACCTTC. This chain connects TRBV7-2 to TRBJ1-2, with TRBD1 as a possible D gene (6 bases). Between the trimmed V and J ends, which lost 4 bases and 6 bases, there was a span of 15 bases. The CDR3 is 14 amino acids. Per germline, CDR1 SGHTA and CDR2 FQGNSA.

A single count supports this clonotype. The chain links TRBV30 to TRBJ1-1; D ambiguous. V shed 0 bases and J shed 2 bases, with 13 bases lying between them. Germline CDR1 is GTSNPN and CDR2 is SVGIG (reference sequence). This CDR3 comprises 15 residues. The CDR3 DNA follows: TGTGCCTGGAGTGTACCGTCAGCCGGAAACACTGAAGCTTTCTTT. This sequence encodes CAWSVPSAGNTEAFF.

CDR3 residues: CASIPGGQGRNEQFF. The CDR3 nucleotides are TGTGCCAGCATCCCTGGAGGACAGGGGCGCAATGAGCAGTTCTTC. The chain uses TRBV6-1 and TRBJ2-1, with 9 bases matching TRBD1. Germline lookup yields CDR1 MNHNS and CDR2 SASEGT. There are 15 residues in the CDR3. Unmatched junction bases numbered 10, after V lost 7 bases and J lost 6 bases.

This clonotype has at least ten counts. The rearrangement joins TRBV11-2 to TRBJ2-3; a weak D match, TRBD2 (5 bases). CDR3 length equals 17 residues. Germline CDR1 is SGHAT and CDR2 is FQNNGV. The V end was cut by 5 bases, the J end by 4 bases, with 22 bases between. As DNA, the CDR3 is TGTGCCAGCAGCCCACCACCCCCAGCTAGCTATTCAGATACGCAGTATTTT. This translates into CASSPPPPASYSDTQYF.

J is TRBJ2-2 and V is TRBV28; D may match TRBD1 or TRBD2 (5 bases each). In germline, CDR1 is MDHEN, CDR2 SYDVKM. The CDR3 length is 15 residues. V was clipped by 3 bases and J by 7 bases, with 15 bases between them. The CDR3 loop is CASSFPGARVGELFF. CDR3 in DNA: TGTGCCAGCAGTTTCCCCGGGGCCCGGGTCGGGGAGCTGTTTTTT.

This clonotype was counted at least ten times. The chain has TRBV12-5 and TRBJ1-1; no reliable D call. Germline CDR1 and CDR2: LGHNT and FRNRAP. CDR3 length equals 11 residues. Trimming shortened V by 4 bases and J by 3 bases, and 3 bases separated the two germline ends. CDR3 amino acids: CASGWDTEAFF. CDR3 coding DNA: TGTGCTAGTGGTTGGGACACTGAAGCTTTCTTT.

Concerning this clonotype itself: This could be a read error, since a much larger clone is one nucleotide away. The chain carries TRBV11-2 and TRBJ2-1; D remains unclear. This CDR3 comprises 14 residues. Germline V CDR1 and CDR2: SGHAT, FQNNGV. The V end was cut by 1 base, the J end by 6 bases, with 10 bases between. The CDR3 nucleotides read TGTGCCAGCAGCTTAGTCACATTAAGCAATGAGCAGTTCTTC. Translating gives CASSLVTLSNEQFF.

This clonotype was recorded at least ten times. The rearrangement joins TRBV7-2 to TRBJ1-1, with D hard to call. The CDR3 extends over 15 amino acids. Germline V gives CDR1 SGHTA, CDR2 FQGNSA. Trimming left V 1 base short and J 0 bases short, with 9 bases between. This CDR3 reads CASSLVPSMNTEAFF. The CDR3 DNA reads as TGTGCCAGCAGCTTAGTGCCCAGCATGAACACTGAAGCTTTCTTT.

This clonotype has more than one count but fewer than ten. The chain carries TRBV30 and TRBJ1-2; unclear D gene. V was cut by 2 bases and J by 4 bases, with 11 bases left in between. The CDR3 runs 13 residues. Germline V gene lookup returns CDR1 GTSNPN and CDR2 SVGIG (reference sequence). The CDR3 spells CAWSRPGSYGYTF. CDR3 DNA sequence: TGTGCCTGGAGTCGGCCGGGTTCCTATGGCTACACCTTC.

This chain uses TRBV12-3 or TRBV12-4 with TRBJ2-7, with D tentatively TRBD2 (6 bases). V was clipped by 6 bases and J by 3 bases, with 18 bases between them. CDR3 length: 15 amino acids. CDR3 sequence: CASSLLGGPRYEQYF. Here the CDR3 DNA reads TGTGCCAGCAGCCTCTTGGGGGGTCCCCGCTACGAGCAGTACTTC.

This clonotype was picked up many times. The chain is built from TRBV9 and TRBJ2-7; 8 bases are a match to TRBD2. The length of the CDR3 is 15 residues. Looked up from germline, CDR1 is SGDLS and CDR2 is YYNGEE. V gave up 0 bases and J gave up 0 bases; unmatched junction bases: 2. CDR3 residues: CASSVAAGGSYEQYF. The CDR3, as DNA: TGTGCCAGCAGCGTAGCGGCGGGGGGCTCCTACGAGCAGTACTTC. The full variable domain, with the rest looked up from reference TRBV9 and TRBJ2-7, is DSGVTQTPKHLITATGQRVTLRCSPRSGDLSVYWYQQSLDQGLQFLIQYYNGEERAKGNILERFSAQQFPDLHSELNLSSLELGDSALYFCASSVAAGGSYEQYFGPGTRLTVT.

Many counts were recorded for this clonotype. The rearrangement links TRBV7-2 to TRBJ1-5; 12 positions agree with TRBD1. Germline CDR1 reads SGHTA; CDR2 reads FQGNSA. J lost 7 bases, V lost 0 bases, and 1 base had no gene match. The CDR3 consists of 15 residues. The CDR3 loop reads CASSLAGTGGQPQHF. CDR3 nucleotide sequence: TGTGCCAGCAGCTTAGCAGGGACAGGGGGCCAGCCCCAGCATTTT.

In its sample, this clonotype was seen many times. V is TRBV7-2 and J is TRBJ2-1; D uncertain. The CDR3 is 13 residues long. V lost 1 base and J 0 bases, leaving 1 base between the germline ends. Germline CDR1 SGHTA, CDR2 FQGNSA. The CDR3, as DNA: TGTGCCAGCAGCTTAGACTCCTACAATGAGCAGTTCTTC. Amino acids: CASSLDSYNEQFF.